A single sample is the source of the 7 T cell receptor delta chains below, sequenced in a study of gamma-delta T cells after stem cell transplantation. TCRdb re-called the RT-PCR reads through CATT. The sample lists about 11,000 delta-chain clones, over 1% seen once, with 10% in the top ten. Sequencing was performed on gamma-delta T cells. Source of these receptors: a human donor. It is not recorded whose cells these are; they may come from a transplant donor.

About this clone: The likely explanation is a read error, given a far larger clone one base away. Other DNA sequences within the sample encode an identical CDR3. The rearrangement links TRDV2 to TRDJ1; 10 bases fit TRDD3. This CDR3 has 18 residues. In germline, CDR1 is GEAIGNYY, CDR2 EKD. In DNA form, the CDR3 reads TGTGCCTGTGACACTATCCTACGAGGTCCGGGGGATACGGAAGAACTCATCTTC. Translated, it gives CACDTILRGPGDTEELIF.

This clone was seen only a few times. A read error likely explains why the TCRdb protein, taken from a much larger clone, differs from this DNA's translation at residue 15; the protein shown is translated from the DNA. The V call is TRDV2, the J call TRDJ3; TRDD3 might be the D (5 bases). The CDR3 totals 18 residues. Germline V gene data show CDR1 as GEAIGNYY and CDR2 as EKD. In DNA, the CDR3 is TGTGCCTGTGACACCGTACTCGGCCGCTCCTGGGACACCCGACTGATGTTTTTC. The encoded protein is CACDTVLGRSWDTRLMFF.

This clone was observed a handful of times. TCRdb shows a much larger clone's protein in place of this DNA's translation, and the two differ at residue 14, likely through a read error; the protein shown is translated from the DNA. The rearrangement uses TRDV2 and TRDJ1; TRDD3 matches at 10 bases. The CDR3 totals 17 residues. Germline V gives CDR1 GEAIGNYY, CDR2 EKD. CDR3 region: CACDTVGGYALVDRLIF. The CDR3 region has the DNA TGTGCCTGTGACACCGTCGGGGGATACGCGCTGGTCGATAGACTCATCTTT.

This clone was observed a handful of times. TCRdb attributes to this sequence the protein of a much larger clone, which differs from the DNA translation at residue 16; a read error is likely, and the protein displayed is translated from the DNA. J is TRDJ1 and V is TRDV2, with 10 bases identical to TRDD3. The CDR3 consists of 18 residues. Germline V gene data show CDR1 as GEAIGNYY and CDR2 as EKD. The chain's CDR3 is CACDTIGGYGSDTDKPIF. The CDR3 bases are TGTGCCTGTGACACGATCGGGGGATACGGTTCGGACACCGATAAACCCATCTTT.

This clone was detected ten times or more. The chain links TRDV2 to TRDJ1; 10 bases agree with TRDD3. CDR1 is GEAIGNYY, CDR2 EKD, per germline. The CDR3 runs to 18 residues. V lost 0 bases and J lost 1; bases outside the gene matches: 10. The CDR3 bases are TGTGCCTGTGACACCGTAGATCGGGGGATACGAAGCACCGATAAACTCATCTTT. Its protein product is CACDTVDRGIRSTDKLIF.

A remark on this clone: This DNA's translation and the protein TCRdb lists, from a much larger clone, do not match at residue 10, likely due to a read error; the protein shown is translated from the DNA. CDR3 bases: TGTGCCTGTGATTTACTGGGGAGGCTCAACACCGATAAACTCATCTTT. It specifies CACDLLGRLNTDKLIF. The chain employs TRDV2 and TRDJ1, with 7 positions matching TRDD3. Unmatched junction bases numbered 10, after V lost 4 bases and J lost 0 bases. This CDR3 region has 16 residues. Germline V lookup: CDR1 GEAIGNYY, CDR2 EKD.

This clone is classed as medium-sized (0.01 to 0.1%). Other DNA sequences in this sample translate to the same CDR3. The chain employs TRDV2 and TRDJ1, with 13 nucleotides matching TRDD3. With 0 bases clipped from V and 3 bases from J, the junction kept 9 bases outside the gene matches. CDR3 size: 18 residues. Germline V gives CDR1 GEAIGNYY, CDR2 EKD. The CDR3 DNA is TGTGCCTGTGACACCCTAACTGGGGGATACGTGTTCGCCGATAAACTCATCTTT. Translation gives CACDTLTGGYVFADKLIF.